These 26 T cell receptor beta chains originate from one sample sequenced in a study of cytomegalovirus exposure and HLA in healthy donors. Researchers ran the PCR with 60 Vbeta and 13 Jbeta primers. Some clones are missing from TCRdb's copy, which holds only in-frame ones; the method was immunoSEQ multiplex PCR. This table holds 170,000 or so clones, around 82% found once. The sample was PBMCs. The receptors shown here come from a woman aged 45-59 years in good health and CMV-seropositive.

DNA for the CDR3: TGTGCCAGCAGCACTGGGGACAGGGCGGTGAGTTCACCCCTCCACTTT. It specifies CASSTGDRAVSSPLHF. V is TRBV9 and J is TRBJ1-6; 9 bases are shared with TRBD1. With V trimmed by 4 bases and J by 9 bases, 11 bases remained unmatched. The CDR3 has 16 amino acids. Germline CDR1 is SGDLS and CDR2 is YYNGEE.

This chain uses TRBV27 with TRBJ2-3, with TRBD1 identical over 8 bases. V was clipped by 6 bases and J by 0 bases; unmatched bases: 5. Germline V gene data show CDR1 as MNHEY and CDR2 as SMNVEV (reference sequence). CDR3 size: 15 residues. The CDR3 region has the DNA TGTGCCAGCAGCATAGACAGGGGTAGCACAGATACGCAGTATTTT. Protein: CASSIDRGSTDTQYF.

J is TRBJ1-6 and V is TRBV30, with D perhaps matching TRBD1 (5 bases). Germline CDR1 and CDR2: GTSNPN and SVGIG (reference sequence). This CDR3 has 14 amino acids. Trimming took off 0 bases at V and 8 bases at J, with 11 bases between the two ends. CDR3 coding DNA: TGTGCCTGGAGTGTACGGAAGGGGCATTCACCCCTCCACTTT. Translated: CAWSVRKGHSPLHF.

This clone was counted a single time. The V and J genes are TRBV4-1 and TRBJ1-2; perhaps TRBD1 as D (6 bases). CDR3 length: 15 residues. The V end was cut by 4 bases, the J end by 4 bases, with 16 bases between. Germline values: CDR1 MGHRA, CDR2 YSYEKL. In nucleotides, the CDR3 is TGCGCCAGCAGCCTTTCTAGAGGGGGGGGCTATGGCTACACCTTC. Amino acids: CASSLSRGGGYGYTF.

This clone has only one observation. The V and J genes are TRBV5-5 and TRBJ1-3; D perhaps matches TRBD1 (5 bases). This CDR3 has 16 amino acids. Germline-derived CDR1 and CDR2 are SGHKS and YYEKEE (reference sequence). V was clipped by 4 bases and J by 0 bases, with 14 bases between them. The CDR3 coding sequence is TGTGCCAGCAGCGCTCCTTACAGGCCCTCTGGAAACACCATATATTTT. Its protein product is CASSAPYRPSGNTIYF.

The gene calls are TRBV6-1 and TRBJ1-5; the D is unclear. This CDR3 is 14 amino acids long. Germline V gene data show CDR1 as MNHNS and CDR2 as SASEGT. The V end lost 7 bases, the J end lost 1 base, and 11 bases lay between the germline ends. CDR3 amino acids: CASNLRESNQPQHF. CDR3 coding DNA: TGTGCCAGCAACCTTAGGGAGAGCAATCAGCCCCAGCATTTT.

This clone was recorded a few times. The chain combines TRBV7-9 with TRBJ1-1; D perhaps matches TRBD1 (5 bases). CDR1 and CDR2 (germline): SEHNR, FQNEAQ (reference sequence). Trimming stripped 5 bases from V and 3 bases from J, with 19 bases between. There are 16 residues in the CDR3. The CDR3 DNA reads as TGTGCCAGCAGCCTCACCACCGGGACTGGGGACACTGAAGCTTTCTTT. Its protein product is CASSLTTGTGDTEAFF.

The chain couples TRBV2 to TRBJ1-5; no definite D call. Germline V gene lookup returns CDR1 SNHLY and CDR2 FYNNEI. V was trimmed by 6 bases and J by 1 base, leaving 13 bases between them. CDR3 length: 15 amino acids. CDR3 sequence reads: CASSPAGISNQPQHF. CDR3 nucleotide sequence: TGTGCCAGCAGCCCCGCGGGGATCAGCAATCAGCCCCAGCATTTT.

The sample holds one count of this clone. The chain links TRBV18 to TRBJ1-6; D call uncertain. From germline, CDR1 is KGHSH and CDR2 LQKENI. V lost 6 bases to trimming and J lost 3 bases, with 9 bases between them. The CDR3 consists of 14 residues. CDR3 residues: CASSSGIYNSPLHF. CDR3 sequence (DNA): TGTGCCAGCTCCTCCGGGATCTATAATTCACCCCTCCACTTT.

A few counts support this clone. The J gene is TRBJ1-3, the V gene TRBV15; TRBD1 matches at 9 bases. This CDR3 is built from 15 residues. Unmatched junction bases numbered 3, after V lost 2 bases and J lost 4 bases. From germline, CDR1 is LNHNV and CDR2 YYDKDF (reference sequence). In DNA, the CDR3 is TGTGCCACCAGCAGACGGACAGGGGTAGGAAACACCATATATTTT. Protein sequence: CATSRRTGVGNTIYF.

The chain combines TRBV6-5 with TRBJ2-7; 11 nucleotides line up with TRBD1. Trimming cost V 1 base and J 7 bases; bases outside gene matches: 3. The CDR3 length is 14 residues. Germline CDR1 and CDR2: MNHEY and SVGAGI. This chain's CDR3 is CASSYYGDRGEQYF. As DNA, the CDR3 is TGTGCCAGCAGTTACTATGGGGACAGGGGGGAGCAGTACTTC.

V usage is TRBV4-1 and J usage is TRBJ2-3, with a possible D match to TRBD2 (7 bases). The CDR3 totals 15 residues. Germline loops: CDR1 MGHRA, CDR2 YSYEKL. V was pared by 1 base and J by 5 bases, with 13 bases between. CDR3 amino acids: CASSQVGGAGDTQYF. In DNA, the CDR3 is TGCGCCAGCAGCCAAGTAGGGGGGGCGGGAGATACGCAGTATTTT.

This sequence joins TRBV7-2 and TRBJ2-7, with 11 bases aligning to TRBD1. This CDR3 spans 14 amino acids. The J segment lost 5 bases and the V segment lost 10 bases, leaving 10 bases of the junction unmatched. Germline lookup yields CDR1 SGHTA and CDR2 FQGNSA. As DNA, the CDR3 is TGTGCCACCGCACTCGGGACAGGGGGTCACGAGCAGTACTTC. Protein product: CATALGTGGHEQYF.

This clone came up a few times. The chain combines TRBV7-6 with TRBJ1-2; 7 nucleotides match TRBD1. Germline values: CDR1 SGHVS, CDR2 FNYEAQ. V dropped 3 bases and J dropped 3; count of bases not matched to a gene: 1. CDR3 length: 13 residues. This chain's CDR3 is CASSFGQDYGYTF. The CDR3 DNA reads TGTGCCAGCAGCTTTGGACAGGACTATGGCTACACCTTC.

The rearrangement links TRBV5-1 to TRBJ2-5, with a tentative D call TRBD1 (5 bases). With 1 base removed from V and 1 base from J, the gap between germline ends came to 8 bases. This CDR3 is 14 amino acids long. From germline, CDR1 is SGHRS and CDR2 YFSETQ. The CDR3 DNA follows: TGCGCCAGCAGCTTGAGACAGTCCCAAGAGACCCAGTACTTC. Encoded protein: CASSLRQSQETQYF.

J is TRBJ1-6 and V is TRBV28; D remains ambiguous. This CDR3 region has 16 residues. Trimming cost V 6 bases and J 3 bases, with 15 bases left between them. The germline V gene has CDR1 MDHEN and CDR2 SYDVKM. The CDR3: CASRNDYGSYNSPLHF. The CDR3 region has the DNA TGTGCCAGCAGGAATGATTACGGGAGCTATAATTCACCCCTCCACTTT.

The genes are TRBV2 and TRBJ2-2; possible D gene TRBD1, 7 bases. Per the germline V gene, CDR1 is SNHLY and CDR2 is FYNNEI. V was trimmed by 7 bases and J by 4 bases, leaving 16 bases between them. This CDR3 comprises 15 residues. Here the CDR3 DNA reads TGTGCCAGCATACAGGGCAGGGGGGTCACCGGGGAGCTGTTTTTT. As protein: CASIQGRGVTGELFF.

The gene calls are TRBV19 and TRBJ1-5, with D maybe TRBD1 (5 bases). This CDR3 contains 17 residues. V shed 5 bases and J shed 1 base, with 18 bases lying between them. CDR1 and CDR2 from the germline V gene are LNHDA and SQIVND (reference sequence). The chain's CDR3 is CASSPYSQGMSNQPQHF. CDR3 sequence (DNA): TGTGCCAGTAGTCCCTACTCTCAGGGTATGAGCAATCAGCCCCAGCATTTT.

The chain employs TRBV5-6 and TRBJ2-4; 9 bases are a match to TRBD1. V trimming: 4 bases; J trimming: 6 bases; junction bases outside the gene matches: 5. The CDR3 sequence is 14 residues long. CDR1 is SGHDT, CDR2 YYEEEE, per germline. As DNA, the CDR3 is TGTGCCAGCAGCCCCGGGACAGGGATAAACATTCAGTACTTC. Residues: CASSPGTGINIQYF. Full variable domain (missing parts from reference TRBV5-6 and TRBJ2-4): DAGVTQSPTHLIKTRGQQVTLRCSPKSGHDTVSWYQQALGQGPQFIFQYYEEEERQRGNFPDRFSGHQFPNYSSELNVNALLLGDSALYLCASSPGTGINIQYFGAGTRLSVL.

This clone has ten or more counts. The rearrangement joins TRBV10-3 to TRBJ2-7, with 10 positions matching TRBD2. CDR3 length: 15 residues. V shed 11 bases, J shed 5 bases, and the junction held 15 bases outside the gene matches. From germline, CDR1 is ENHRY and CDR2 SYGVKD. CDR3: CAANRERGGLNEQYF. In DNA form, the CDR3 reads TGTGCCGCAAACAGGGAGCGGGGGGGCCTCAACGAGCAGTACTTC.

V is TRBV19 and J is TRBJ1-5; 7 nucleotides agree with TRBD1. The V gene end was trimmed by 0 bases and the J gene end by 2 bases; junction bases not matched to a gene: 1. CDR1 and CDR2 from the germline V gene are LNHDA and SQIVND (reference sequence). This CDR3 contains 15 residues. CDR3 nucleotides: TGTGCCAGTAGTATAGAAGGGGGCGGCAATCAGCCCCAGCATTTT. Its protein is CASSIEGGGNQPQHF.

The chain recombines TRBV14 with TRBJ2-3, with D tentatively TRBD2 (7 bases). Germline CDR1 and CDR2: SGHDN and FVKESK. Deletions cut 1 base from V and 3 bases from J, with 11 bases between. The CDR3 has 15 residues. CDR3 nucleotide sequence: TGTGCCAGCAGCCAAGCGGGGGGCCGGACAGATACGCAGTATTTT. It is translated as CASSQAGGRTDTQYF.

This clone was recorded only once. The chain couples TRBV10-3 to TRBJ2-1; no clear D gene. Trimming stripped 4 bases from V and 3 bases from J, with 13 bases between. The CDR3 extends over 15 amino acids. The germline CDR1 and CDR2 sequences are ENHRY and SYGVKD. The CDR3 spells CAISGGDFGYNEQFF. Written as DNA, the CDR3 is TGTGCCATCAGTGGCGGAGACTTCGGCTACAATGAGCAGTTCTTC.

This chain connects TRBV4-1 to TRBJ2-3, with 9 bases fitting TRBD2. CDR1 is MGHRA, CDR2 YSYEKL, per germline. This CDR3 is built from 14 residues. The junction had 3 bases not matched to a gene; V was cut back by 0 bases and J by 8 bases. The CDR3 region is CASSQEAGGGTQYF. The CDR3, as DNA: TGCGCCAGCAGCCAAGAAGCGGGGGGTGGTACGCAGTATTTT.

A word on this clone: The junction and the germline gene differ at one end; a read error may be behind it. The CDR3 coding sequence is TGTGCCAGCAGCCAAGATAAGGCTAGCGGGGGCCCAGACTTC. It encodes CASSQDKASGGPDF. The chain has TRBV4-2 and TRBJ2-5, with 10 bases identical to TRBD2. This CDR3 is 14 amino acids long. Germline assignment: CDR1 LGHNA and CDR2 YNFKEQ.

This clone was detected only a few times. This rearrangement joins TRBV7-2 to TRBJ2-7; 8 bases are a match to TRBD2. J gave up 5 bases and V 5 bases, and 8 bases lay outside the gene matches. Germline values: CDR1 SGHTA, CDR2 FQGNSA. The CDR3 is 14 residues long. CDR3 region: CASSTRGGLHEQYF. CDR3 nucleotide sequence: TGTGCCAGCAGCACACGGGGGGGCCTGCACGAGCAGTACTTC.